This T cell receptor beta chain was identified during a study of T cells after yellow fever vaccination. V was clipped by 2 bases and J by 5 bases, with 16 bases between them. The germline V gene has CDR1 SEHNR and CDR2 FQNEAQ (reference sequence). This CDR3 comprises 16 residues. This clonotype came up a few times. No antigen is known for it. TCRdb independently ran MiXCR on the 5' RACE reads; one entry per CDR3 protein. The sample shows some 220,000 distinct CDR3 sequences, about 3% of them seen only once. Study findings and constraints: Reappearance after the booster was seen for most primary-vaccination clones, at around 95% CD4 and roughly 90% CD8. Across the CD4 and CD8 compartments, a small share of clonotypes was present in both. Faster peaking, at day 5 versus 15, marked a secondary response that was weaker. Researchers cautioned that FACS-sorted repertoires could harbor abundant clonotypes contaminating from the bulk population.

The TCR originated in a man between 18 and 29 years old who received the YFV17D yellow fever vaccine. The rearrangement joins TRBV7-9 to TRBJ2-1; possibly TRBD2 for D (6 bases). Here the sequenced sample was CD4+ T cells sorted from PBMCs, taken 10 days after the yellow fever booster vaccination. Here the CDR3 DNA reads TGTGCCAGCAGCTTAAATGGCGGGGCCGGAGACAATGAGCAGTTCTTC. Its translation: CASSLNGGAGDNEQFF.